Reported below is one T cell receptor beta chain. Its antigen is still unknown. The length of the CDR3 is 14 residues. The ends lost 6 bases at V and 3 bases at J; junction bases unmatched: 7. Germline V CDR1 and CDR2: MNHNS, SASEGT. Every isolated RNA sample was fully reverse transcribed, so sequencing captured expressed TCRB transcripts. Sequencing was performed with immunoSEQ multiplex PCR; in TCRdb, only in-frame clones are kept and a portion is missing. This table holds around 360,000 clones, about 12% found once. This record belongs to a study of beta chain features in type 1 diabetes. Study as a whole: All of the samples together had 107,917,701 sorted cells examined. Study outcomes and limitations: Across all four CD4+ subsets, people with type 1 diabetes showed modestly shorter TCRB CDR3s. Fewer insertions but more deletions were seen at VDJ junctions in type 1 diabetes patients.

The sequence came from a woman aged 18-29 years with type 1 diabetes. Sequenced input: naive CD4+ T cells from blood. J is TRBJ1-2 and V is TRBV6-1; 7 positions match TRBD1. The CDR3 region has the DNA TGTGCCAGCAGACCCGACAGGGTGGACTATGGCTACACCTTC. Protein: CASRPDRVDYGYTF.